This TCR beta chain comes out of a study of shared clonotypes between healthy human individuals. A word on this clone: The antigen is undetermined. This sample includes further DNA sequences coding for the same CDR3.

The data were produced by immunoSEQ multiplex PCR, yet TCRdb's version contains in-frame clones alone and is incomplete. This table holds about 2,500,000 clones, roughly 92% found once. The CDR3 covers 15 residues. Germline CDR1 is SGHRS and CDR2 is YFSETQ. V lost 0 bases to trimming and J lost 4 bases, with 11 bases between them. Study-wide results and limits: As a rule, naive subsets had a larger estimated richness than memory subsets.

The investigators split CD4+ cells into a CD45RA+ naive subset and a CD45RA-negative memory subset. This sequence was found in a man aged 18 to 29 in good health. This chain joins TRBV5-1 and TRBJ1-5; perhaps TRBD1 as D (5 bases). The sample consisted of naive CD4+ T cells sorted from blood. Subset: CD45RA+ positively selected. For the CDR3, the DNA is TGCGCCAGCAGCTTGGAAGGGGACGGGAATCAGCCCCAGCATTTT. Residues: CASSLEGDGNQPQHF.